The source of this T cell receptor (beta chain) is a study of T and B cells in COVID-19 patients (dated by TCRdb to the early 2020s). Turning to the overall study: Using TRB and IGH repertoire sequencing of peripheral blood, the study characterized adaptive immunity in COVID-19 patients who had active infection or had recovered. A recovered cohort was made up of some 18 patients contributing approximately 21 samples, mostly after mild to moderate COVID-19 managed as outpatients. A couple of patients were in both the active and recovered cohorts because samples existed from active disease and from after recovery. Comorbidities linked to unfavorable COVID-19 outcome were present in about 90% of the 20 patients in the active-infection cohort. The recovered cohort had a median age of roughly 34 years, compared with approximately 67 years in the active-infection cohort. Of the approximately 19 patients in the active-infection cohort, about a dozen were critically ill and needed mechanical ventilation or ECMO. As many as 9 follow-up blood samples were taken per patient, and some of the samples covered different disease stages within the same individual. Repertoire analyses used an age-matched reference group of nearly 40 healthy donors who were negative for COVID-19 antibodies as the comparison. Over 7 million TCR sequences were analysed from a TCR and BCR sequence repository that comprised 35 or so patients and 65 or so time points. Study-wide findings and limitations: A total of fewer than 2,500 TCR clusters were exclusive to the recovered cohort, and approximately 28 of those clusters were low-pGen clusters. It was stated that prospective validation of the reported TCR clusters was required before the clusters could be put to clinical use. The cohort was considered too small for HLA contributions to COVID-19 susceptibility or severity to be assessed. In patients with COVID-19, the usage of TRBV/TRBJ genes was reported to be strongly skewed. TRB repertoires were highly clonal in active COVID-19, whereas diversity and richness at recovery rose above healthy donor levels. Specific T cell subsets (CD4+/Treg/CD8+) and sorted SARS-CoV-2-responsive or tetramer+ T cells had not yet been sequenced, and these experiments were ongoing. Blood samples obtained from mildly ill patients during symptoms, as well as early samples obtained from severe cases, were available only in scarce numbers.

Genomic DNA extracted from blood, in amounts of roughly 240-550 ng, served as the starting material for amplifying TRB repertoires. The sequencer listed for this sample is Illumina MiSeq. TRB rearrangements were amplified by multiplex PCR with BIOMED2 TRB-A/B primer pools. Two consecutive PCRs added Illumina-compatible adapters and 7-nucleotide sample barcodes to the amplicons. All library PCRs used Phusion HS II polymerase. Amplicons were gel-purified with the NucleoSpin Gel and PCR Clean-up kit, quantified on Qubit, and pooled at around 3.7 nM. Amplicon pool quality was checked on an Agilent 2100 Bioanalyzer before Illumina next-generation sequencing. As for the authors' bioinformatics: Annotation of TRB rearrangements was done in MiXCR 3.0.8 with the default MiXCR reference library. Non-productive reads and sequences with fewer than 2 reads were removed, and every unique CDR3 nucleotide sequence was treated as one clone. Clonality, diversity, richness and V-J gene usage were calculated in R 3.5.1. GLIPH2 was used to cluster TCRs based on CDR3 similarity, and OLGA was used to calculate the generation probabilities. Only GLIPH2 clusters containing at least four unique TCR clonotypes present in at least three individuals were kept. Starting from the raw public reads, TCRdb applied fastp trimming at Q25, assembled clones with MiXCR and retained in-frame beta chains. Every distinct CDR3 protein forms one entry, paired with its most common genes and DNA. The V and J calls here are based on TCRdb, not the publication. The sample records approximately 8,500 distinct CDR3 sequences, roughly 30% of which are singletons. In total, the top ten clones hold approximately 5% of the sample.

Including cysteine and phenylalanine, the CDR3 has 16 amino acids. CDR3 DNA is the only sequence kept; it has 48 bases, read in frame from the first base. CDR1 and CDR2 are read off the germline V gene as SGHDT and YYEEEE. V is clipped by 0 bases and J by 0 bases, and the sequence between their germline boundaries is 10 bases long. Note on this clonotype: No antigen is known for it. Base-call qualities are not available, and no considerably larger clone is one nucleotide away.

The specimen sequenced was blood. The V gene is TRBV5-6 and the J gene is TRBJ1-3; there is no confident call for the D gene. This TCR was sampled from a human donor who had recovered from COVID-19. The DNA reads as follows: TGTGCCAGCAGCTTGGAGCAGAAACCCTCTGGAAACACCATATATTTT. Its protein is CASSLEQKPSGNTIYF.